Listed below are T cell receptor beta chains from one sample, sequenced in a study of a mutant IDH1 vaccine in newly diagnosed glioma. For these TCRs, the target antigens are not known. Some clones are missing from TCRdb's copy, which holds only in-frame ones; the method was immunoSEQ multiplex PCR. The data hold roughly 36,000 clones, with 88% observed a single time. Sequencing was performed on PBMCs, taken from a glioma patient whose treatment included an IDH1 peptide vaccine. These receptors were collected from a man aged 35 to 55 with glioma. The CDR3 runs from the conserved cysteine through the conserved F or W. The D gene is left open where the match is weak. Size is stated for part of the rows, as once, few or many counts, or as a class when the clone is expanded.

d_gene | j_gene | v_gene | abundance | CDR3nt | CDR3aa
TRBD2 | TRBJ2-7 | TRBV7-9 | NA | TGTGCCAGCAGCACCGCGACTAGCGAGACCTACGAGCAGTACTTC | CASSTATSETYEQYF
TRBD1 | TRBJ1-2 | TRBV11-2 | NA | TGTGCCAGCAGCTTGCGGAGTGTCAGGGGGTTCTATGGCTACACCTTC | CASSLRSVRGFYGYTF
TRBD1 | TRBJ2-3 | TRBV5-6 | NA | TGTGCCAGCAAACTAGACAGGGCCGGGACAGATACGCAGTATTTT | CASKLDRAGTDTQYF
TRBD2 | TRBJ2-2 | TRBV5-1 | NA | TGCGCCAGCAGCTTGGTCCCTAGCGGATCTTCGAACACCGGGGAGCTGTTTTTT | CASSLVPSGSSNTGELFF
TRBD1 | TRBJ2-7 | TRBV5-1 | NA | TGCGCCAGCAGCTTGTGGACAGGTTTCGGGTACGAGCAGTACTTC | CASSLWTGFGYEQYF
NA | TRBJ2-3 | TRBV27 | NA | TGTGCCAGCAGCTTTCGGGGAGATACGCAGTATTTT | CASSFRGDTQYF
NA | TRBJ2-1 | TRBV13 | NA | TGTGCCAGCAGCTCAAGGTGGGGGAGCTCCTACAATGAGCAGTTCTTC | CASSSRWGSSYNEQFF
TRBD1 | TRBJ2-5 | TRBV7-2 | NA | TGTGCCAGCAGCCCACGGCGGGGACAGGGAAGCGAGACCCAGTACTTC | CASSPRRGQGSETQYF
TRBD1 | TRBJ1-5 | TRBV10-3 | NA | TGTGCCATCTCTGCCGGACAGGGAAGCAATCAGCCCCAGCATTTT | CAISAGQGSNQPQHF
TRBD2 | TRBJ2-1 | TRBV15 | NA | TGTGCCACCAGCAGACGACTAGCGGGAACCATGCCCTCCTACAATGAGCAGTTCTTC | CATSRRLAGTMPSYNEQFF
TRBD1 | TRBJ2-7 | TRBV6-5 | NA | TGTGCCAGCAGGAGGGACAGAGTTTACTACGAGCAGTACTTC | CASRRDRVYYEQYF
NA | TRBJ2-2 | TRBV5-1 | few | TGCGCCAGCAGCTTGGAGGGACACATCCCGAACACCGGGGAGCTGTTTTTT | CASSLEGHIPNTGELFF
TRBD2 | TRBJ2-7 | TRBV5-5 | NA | TGTGCCAGCAGCTTGGCTGGGACTAGCGGATCCTACGAGCAGTACTTC | CASSLAGTSGSYEQYF
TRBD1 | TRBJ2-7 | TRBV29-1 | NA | TGCAGCGTTCGCCGGGACAGGGCCTACGAGCAGTACTTC | CSVRRDRAYEQYF
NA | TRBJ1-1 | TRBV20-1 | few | TGCAGTGCTCCCCCGAGAGGAGAAGCTTTCTTT | CSAPPRGEAFF
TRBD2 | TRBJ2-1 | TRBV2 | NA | TGTGCCAGCGTTGCTTGGACTAGCGGAATATACAATGAGCAGTTCTTC | CASVAWTSGIYNEQFF
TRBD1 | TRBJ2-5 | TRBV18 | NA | TGTGCCAGCTCACTTCTGACAGGGCCCGAAGAGACCCAGTACTTC | CASSLLTGPEETQYF
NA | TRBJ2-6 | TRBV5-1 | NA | TGCGCCAGCAGCTTGGTCAGATCTGGCTCTGGGGCCAACGTCCTGACTTTC | CASSLVRSGSGANVLTF
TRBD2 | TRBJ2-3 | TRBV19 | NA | TGTGCCAGTAGTAGCAGCGGGGGGACAGATACGCAGTATTTT | CASSSSGGTDTQYF
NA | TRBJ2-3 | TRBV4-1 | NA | TGCGCCAGCAGCCAAGGGAGGGGGGGGAGCACAGATACGCAGTATTTT | CASSQGRGGSTDTQYF
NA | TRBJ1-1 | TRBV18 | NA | TGTGCCAGCTCACCCCAAGAAAGTCAGAACACTGAAGCTTTCTTT | CASSPQESQNTEAFF
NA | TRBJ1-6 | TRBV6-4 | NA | TGTGCCAGCAGTGAAGTGCCTACCGGAGGATCACCCCTCCACTTT | CASSEVPTGGSPLHF
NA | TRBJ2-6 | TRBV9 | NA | TGTGCCAGCAGCCCAGTAGAGATGGCCCTGATTGGGGCCAACGTCCTGACTTTC | CASSPVEMALIGANVLTF
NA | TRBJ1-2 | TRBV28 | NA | TGTGCCAGCAGTTTAGTGCAGGACCACTATGGCTACACCTTC | CASSLVQDHYGYTF
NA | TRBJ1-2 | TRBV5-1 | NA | TGCGCCAGCACCGACGGAGGTTGGGGCTACACCTTC | CASTDGGWGYTF
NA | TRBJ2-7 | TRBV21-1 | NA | TGTGCCAAACCTCTCGAGCAGTACTTC | CAKPLEQYF
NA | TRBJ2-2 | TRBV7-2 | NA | TGTGCCAGCAGCTCGGAGAGCCAGGGGACCGGGGAGCTGTTTTTT | CASSSESQGTGELFF
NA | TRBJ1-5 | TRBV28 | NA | TGTGCCAGCAGTTTTCTAGGGCGAGAACAGCCCCAGCATTTT | CASSFLGREQPQHF
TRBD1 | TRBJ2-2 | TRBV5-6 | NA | TGTGCCAGCAGCCGGGGGGACAGGGGGCCCACCGGGGAGCTGTTTTTT | CASSRGDRGPTGELFF
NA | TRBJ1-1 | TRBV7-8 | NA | TGTGCCAGCAGCTTGCAGAGGACAGTCGGGGCTTTCTTT | CASSLQRTVGAFF
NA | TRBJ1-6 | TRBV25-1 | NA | TGTGCCAGCAGTGATATACGGTTCCACTTT | CASSDIRFHF
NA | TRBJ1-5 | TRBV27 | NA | TGTGCCAGCAGTTTAGTTCGGGGGCGCCAGCCCCAGCATTTT | CASSLVRGRQPQHF
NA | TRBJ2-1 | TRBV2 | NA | TGTGCCAGCAGTGAAAACCCCCGGGACTTCCAAGGGGTTTATGAGCAGTTCTTC | CASSENPRDFQGVYEQFF
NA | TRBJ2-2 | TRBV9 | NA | TGTGCCAGCAGCCCAGGGTCGGGGACGGCACCCGGGGAGCTGTTTTTT | CASSPGSGTAPGELFF
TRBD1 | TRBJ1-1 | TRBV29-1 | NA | TGCAGCGCCTCCCCGACAGGGGGGATCACTGAAGCTTTCTTT | CSASPTGGITEAFF
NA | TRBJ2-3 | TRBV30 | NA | TGTGCCTGGAACCCGGGCCTAGGAACAGATACGCAGTATTTT | CAWNPGLGTDTQYF
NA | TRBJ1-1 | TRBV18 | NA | TGTGCCAGCTCACCAAGAGGGGATACTGAAGCTTTCTTT | CASSPRGDTEAFF
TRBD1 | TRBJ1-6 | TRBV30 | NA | TGTGCCTGGAGTGACCCGTGGACAGGGGAAGTTTCGACCCTCCACTTT | CAWSDPWTGEVSTLHF
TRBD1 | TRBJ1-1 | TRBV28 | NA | TGTGCCAGCAGTTTATTTAAGGGGGCGGGCACTGAAGCTTTCTTT | CASSLFKGAGTEAFF
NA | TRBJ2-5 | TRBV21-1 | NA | TGTGCCAGCAGCAAAGCCTCAGGGACAGGGGTTTTCGGGCAAGAGACCCAGTACTTC | CASSKASGTGVFGQETQYF
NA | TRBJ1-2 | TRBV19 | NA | TGTGCCAGTAGGAGGCCAGGGAATGGCTACACCTTC | CASRRPGNGYTF
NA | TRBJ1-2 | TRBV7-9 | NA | TGTGCCAGCAGCTTTTTGATCCAGGATGGCTACACCTTC | CASSFLIQDGYTF
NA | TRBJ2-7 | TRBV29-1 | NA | TGCAGCGTTGATAAGGCAGGGGTCCATAGCGAGCAGTACTTC | CSVDKAGVHSEQYF
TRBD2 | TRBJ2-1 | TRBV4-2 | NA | TGTGCCAGCAGCCAAGCTAGCGGGGGGGCCAGGGTTGAGCAGTTCTTC | CASSQASGGARVEQFF
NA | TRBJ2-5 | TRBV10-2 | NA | TGCGCCAGCATCCCTGAGGGGAACCCCCAAGAGACCCAGTACTTC | CASIPEGNPQETQYF
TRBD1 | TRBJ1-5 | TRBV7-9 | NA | TGTGCCAGCAGCTATTCAGACAGGGAAGTTCAGCCCCAGCATTTT | CASSYSDREVQPQHF
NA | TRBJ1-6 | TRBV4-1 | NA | TGCGCCAGCAGCCAAGCAAGTCGGCTCTTATATAATTCACCCCTCCACTTT | CASSQASRLLYNSPLHF
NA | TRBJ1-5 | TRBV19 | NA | TGTGCCAGTAGTAAAGGGTGGTTTCAGCCCCAGCATTTT | CASSKGWFQPQHF
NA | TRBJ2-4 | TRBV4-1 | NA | TGCGCCAGCAGGCAAGCTGGGAGTCGGGGAAACATTCAGTACTTC | CASRQAGSRGNIQYF
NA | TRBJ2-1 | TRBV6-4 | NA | TGTGCCAGCAGCCTTGACACTTACAATGAGCAGTTCTTC | CASSLDTYNEQFF
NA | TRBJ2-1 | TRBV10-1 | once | TGCGCCAGCAGTGAGAGGGAGCAGTTCTTC | CASSEREQFF
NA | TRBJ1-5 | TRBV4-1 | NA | TGCGCCAGCAGTTTCGTGGGGGGGAATCAGCCCCAGCATTTT | CASSFVGGNQPQHF
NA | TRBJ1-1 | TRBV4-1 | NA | TGCGCCAGCAGCCAAAACGCAGGGCGTGAGGCTTTCTTT | CASSQNAGREAFF
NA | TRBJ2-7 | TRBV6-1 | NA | TGTGCCAGCAGTGAACAGGGGAGCACCTACGAGCAGTACTTC | CASSEQGSTYEQYF
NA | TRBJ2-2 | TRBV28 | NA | TGTGCCAGCAGCCCTACCTCCGGTACATTTATCAAGGGGCGGGAGCTGTTTTTT | CASSPTSGTFIKGRELFF
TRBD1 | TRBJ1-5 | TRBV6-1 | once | TGTGCCAGCAGCCTATTAGACAGGGGGCATCAGCCCCAGCATTTT | CASSLLDRGHQPQHF
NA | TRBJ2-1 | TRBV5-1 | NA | TGCGCCAGCCCTGCTGGCGGGTACGCCTACAATGAGCAGTTCTTC | CASPAGGYAYNEQFF